This T cell receptor beta chain was captured by sequencing in a study of human T cells and chemical hapten exposure. Study-wide results and caveats: With patch test score, the counts of PT1 expanded TCRs showed a positive correlation.

The table lists this clonotype with a few counts. The antigen is unknown. Trimming left V 5 bases short and J 6 bases short, with 25 bases between. The CDR3 extends over 18 amino acids. CDR1 SGHDN and CDR2 FVKESK come from the germline V gene. This sample's time point: patch test 2, 6 weeks after DPC sensitization. Treatment described: therapeutic diphenylcyclopropenone sensitization with weekly scalp DPC. TCRdb re-analysed the RACE reads in MiXCR, keeping a single row per CDR3 protein. Here the sample spans about 70,000 distinct CDR3 sequences, 7.5% to 9.5% being singletons. V and J are TRBV14 and TRBJ2-2, with D tentatively TRBD1 (5 bases). This receptor was taken from a woman aged 45-59 years with alopecia areata. Some clones in this sample may be carry-over from other donors' samples. Sequenced here: whole blood, sampled in connection with sensitization to the hapten diphenylcyclopropenone (DPC). CDR3 sequence: CASSLGAQLYQTPGELFF. CDR3 nucleotides: TGTGCCAGCAGCTTAGGGGCCCAGCTATACCAAACCCCCGGGGAGCTGTTTTTT. Drawing the rest from reference TRBV14 and TRBJ2-2, the complete variable domain is EAGVTQFPSHSVIEKGQTVTLRCDPISGHDNLYWYRRVMGKEIKFLLHFVKESKQDESGMPNNRFLAERTGGTYSTLKVQPAELEDSGVYFCASSLGAQLYQTPGELFFGEGSRLTVL.